These 10 T cell receptor beta chains were all obtained from the same sample, sequenced in a study of T cell responses to AZD1222 COVID-19 vaccine. Assay: immunoSEQ multiplex PCR; the TCRdb copy retains only in-frame clones and omits some. This table holds around 99,000 clones, roughly 90% found once. The sample consisted of peripheral blood, taken on day 0 of AZD1222 vaccination. The receptor set was obtained from an adult in good health.

About this clone: The junction departs from germline at one end; a sequencing error may be responsible. This chain joins TRBV6-5 and TRBJ1-5; a possible D gene is TRBD1 (5 bases). The CDR3 runs to 13 residues. From germline, CDR1 is MNHEY and CDR2 SVGAGI. As DNA, the CDR3 is TGTGCCACAGCGACAGTTAGCAATCAGCCTCAGCATTTT. This sequence encodes CATATVSNQPQHF.

The CDR3 spells CASSSRRDRGPYEQYF. Here the CDR3 DNA reads TGTGCCAGCAGCTCACGGCGGGACAGGGGGCCCTACGAGCAGTACTTC. This rearrangement joins TRBV7-9 to TRBJ2-7, with TRBD1 identical over 12 bases. Germline V gene lookup returns CDR1 SEHNR and CDR2 FQNEAQ (reference sequence). The CDR3 is 16 residues long. V trimming: 4 bases; J trimming: 2 bases; junction bases outside the gene matches: 6.

J is TRBJ2-7 and V is TRBV14, with 7 bases that match TRBD2. There are 16 residues in the CDR3. Trimming took 4 bases from V and 4 from J; bases not matched to a gene: 13. Germline CDR1 SGHDN, CDR2 FVKESK. This CDR3 is CASSPLGGRIVYEQYF. CDR3 nucleotide sequence: TGTGCCAGCAGCCCCCTTGGCGGGAGAATCGTTTACGAGCAGTACTTC.

V usage is TRBV6-5 and J usage is TRBJ1-3; the match to TRBD1 covers 9 bases. This CDR3 is 15 amino acids long. The J segment lost 2 bases and the V segment lost 6 bases, leaving 5 bases of the junction unmatched. Germline V gene sequence: CDR1 MNHEY, CDR2 SVGAGI. CDR3 loop: CASSRDRAAGNTIYF. The CDR3 DNA follows: TGTGCCAGCAGCCGGGACAGGGCGGCTGGAAACACCATATATTTT.

This sequence joins TRBV6-6 and TRBJ1-6, with D uncertain. CDR3 length: 16 residues. The germline V and J ends were trimmed by 6 bases and 0 bases, with 12 bases remaining between them. Germline V gene data show CDR1 as MNHNY and CDR2 as SVGAGI (reference sequence). CDR3 residues: CASRDSTGSYNSPLHF. The CDR3 coding sequence is TGTGCCAGCAGGGACTCGACGGGCTCCTATAATTCACCCCTCCACTTT.

This rearrangement joins TRBV14 to TRBJ2-1; D possibly corresponds to TRBD2 (5 bases). V gave up 3 bases and J gave up 9 bases, with 21 bases separating them. The length of the CDR3 is 16 residues. Germline V gives CDR1 SGHDN, CDR2 FVKESK. The CDR3 DNA is TGTGCCAGCAGCCACCGACTAATGCGCGCCTTGGGTGAGCAGTTCTTC. This codes for CASSHRLMRALGEQFF.

The chain uses TRBV3-1 (or the pseudogene TRBV3-2) and TRBJ2-2; D unclear. This CDR3 is built from 14 residues. Germline V gene data show CDR1 as LGHDT and CDR2 as YNNKEL (reference sequence). Trimming removed 4 bases from V and 0 bases from J, with 6 bases in between. The CDR3 DNA follows: TGTGCCAGCAGCCTTACTACGAACACCGGGGAGCTGTTTTTT. Its protein is CASSLTTNTGELFF.

This rearrangement joins TRBV20-1 to TRBJ1-4; no clear D. V was cut by 3 bases and J by 7 bases, with 6 bases left in between. Germline assignment: CDR1 DFQATT and CDR2 SNEGSKA (reference sequence). CDR3 length: 11 amino acids. CDR3: CSARAVEKLFF. The DNA of the CDR3 is TGCAGTGCTAGGGCGGTTGAAAAACTGTTTTTT.

The chain joins TRBV5-1 to TRBJ2-1; 10 positions match TRBD2. The CDR3 totals 15 residues. Per germline, CDR1 SGHRS and CDR2 YFSETQ. V was pared by 4 bases and J by 5 bases, with 6 bases of the junction left unmatched. The CDR3 nucleotides read TGCGCCAGCAGCCGGACTAGCGGTAACCACAATGAGCAGTTCTTC. As protein: CASSRTSGNHNEQFF. The full variable domain, its missing parts supplied by reference TRBV5-1 and TRBJ2-1, is KAGVTQTPRYLIKTRGQQVTLSCSPISGHRSVSWYQQTPGQGLQFLFEYFSETQRNKGNFPGRFSGRQFSNSRSEMNVSTLELGDSALYLCASSRTSGNHNEQFFGPGTRLTVL.

This clone was seen only once. V usage is TRBV30 and J usage is TRBJ2-1; 7 bases fit TRBD1. This CDR3 comprises 15 residues. The V segment lost 3 bases and the J segment 5 bases; nucleotides outside the gene matches: 10. Germline V lookup: CDR1 GTSNPN, CDR2 SVGIG (reference sequence). The CDR3 DNA sequence: TGTGCCTGGAGCCATAAGGGGGCGCGGGACAATGAGCAGTTCTTC. The encoded protein is CAWSHKGARDNEQFF.